This is a list of T cell receptor beta chains from one sample in a study of blood T cell repertoires in COVID-19. TCRdb keeps only in-frame clones here, not all; method: immunoSEQ multiplex PCR. The table lists around 200,000 clones, about nine tenths of them singletons. Sequenced sample: peripheral blood. These receptors all come from a man aged 18 to 29 with active or convalescent COVID-19. Each CDR3 is given with its conserved first and last residue. A D gene is named only where the DNA matches it firmly. Clone size is not always given. Where it is, it says once, few, many or a class for expanded clones.

j_call,v_call,clone_size,d_call,cdr3_aa,cdr3_nt
TRBJ1-3,TRBV6-6,once,TRBD1,CASSHSPTGEFGNTIYF,TGTGCCAGCAGTCATTCTCCGACAGGGGAGTTTGGAAACACCATATATTTT
TRBJ2-7,TRBV18,.,TRBD1,CASSTGTGPYEQYF,TGTGCCAGCTCCACCGGGACAGGGCCCTACGAGCAGTACTTC
TRBJ2-3,TRBV3-1/TRBV3-2,.,.,CASSQGGGDTQYF,TGTGCCAGCAGCCAGGGGGGGGGCGATACGCAGTATTTT
TRBJ2-7,TRBV13,.,.,CASSQGTYEQYF,TGTGCCAGCAGTCAGGGTACCTACGAGCAGTACTTC
TRBJ1-1,TRBV5-1,few,.,CASSPREGGNTEAFF,TGCGCCAGCAGCCCTCGGGAAGGGGGGAACACTGAAGCTTTCTTT
TRBJ1-5,TRBV2,.,.,CASRVMGQGNQPQHF,TGTGCCAGCAGAGTCATGGGGCAGGGAAATCAGCCCCAGCATTTT
TRBJ2-7,TRBV4-1,.,.,CASSQDRGGVEQYF,TGCGCCAGCAGCCAAGATCGCGGGGGCGTCGAGCAGTACTTC
TRBJ2-3,TRBV5-1,once,TRBD2,CASSPTGGSDTQYF,TGCGCCAGCAGCCCCACCGGGGGGTCGGATACGCAGTATTTT
TRBJ1-1,TRBV29-1,.,.,CSVEDLVAGRFF,TGCAGCGTTGAAGATTTGGTGGCCGGGAGATTCTTT
TRBJ2-7,TRBV11-2,.,.,CASSLSGNSYEQYF,TGTGCCAGCAGCTTGTCGGGGAACTCCTACGAGCAGTACTTC
TRBJ1-2,TRBV19,.,.,CASSTNQGNYGYTF,TGTGCCAGTAGTACGAATCAGGGGAACTATGGCTACACCTTC
TRBJ2-3,TRBV5-1,.,.,CASSLAVDRLRDTQYF,TGCGCCAGCAGCTTGGCCGTTGACAGGTTGAGAGATACGCAGTATTTT
TRBJ1-2,TRBV18,.,TRBD1,CTSSPDRVGGYGYTF,TGTACCAGCTCACCCGACAGGGTGGGGGGCTATGGCTACACCTTC
TRBJ1-2,TRBV2,.,.,CASISLQVGTF,TGTGCCAGCATATCCCTACAGGTTGGCACCTTC
TRBJ1-1,TRBV18,.,.,CASSPVDSYSEAFF,TGTGCCAGCTCACCGGTGGACAGCTATAGTGAAGCTTTCTTT
TRBJ2-2,TRBV7-2,.,.,CASSLDGQINTGELFF,TGTGCCAGCAGCTTAGACGGACAGATAAACACCGGGGAGCTGTTTTTT
TRBJ1-1,TRBV5-6,.,.,CASSLGTVGPEAFF,TGTGCCAGCAGCTTAGGGACTGTGGGCCCTGAAGCTTTCTTT
TRBJ1-1,TRBV2,.,.,CASTITGSTEAFF,TGTGCCAGCACTATCACAGGGTCAACTGAAGCTTTCTTT
TRBJ1-6,TRBV5-1,.,.,CASRPTLEDYNSPLHF,TGCGCCAGCAGACCGACCCTAGAAGACTATAATTCACCCCTCCACTTT
TRBJ1-1,TRBV7-3,.,.,CASSLAGGYTEAFF,TGTGCCAGCAGCTTAGCGGGAGGATACACTGAAGCTTTCTTT
TRBJ2-4,TRBV6-5,.,TRBD1,CASRHRQGRSIQYF,TGTGCCAGCAGACACCGACAGGGGAGAAGCATTCAGTACTTC
TRBJ2-7,TRBV2,once,TRBD1,CASSDYRGYEQYF,TGTGCCAGCAGTGATTACAGGGGCTACGAGCAGTACTTC
TRBJ1-3,TRBV5-1,few,.,CASRPDSSRNTIYF,TGCGCCAGCAGGCCGGACAGTTCGAGAAACACCATATATTTT
TRBJ2-7,TRBV7-2,.,TRBD2,CASSLALLTSGNPYEQYF,TGTGCCAGCAGCTTAGCGCTTTTGACTAGCGGGAATCCCTACGAGCAGTACTTC